The clone carrying this TCR beta chain has a count of ten or more. Through MiXCR, TCRdb re-clonotyped the PCR reads. The sample includes around 16,000 clones, about a quarter of them seen just once. The record originates from a study of metastatic and nonmetastatic thyroid tumors. Study as a whole: Repertoires of blood and of tissue (tumor or nodule) from malignant and benign thyroid patients were compared.

The CDR3 is 14 amino acids. V was clipped by 0 bases and J by 6 bases, with 10 bases between them. Germline V gene data show CDR1 as LGHNA and CDR2 as YNFKEQ. Each patient went into thyroid surgery without having received any treatment. The sample comprised blood. The chain couples TRBV4-2 to TRBJ2-3, with D unclear. This TCR was recovered from a male donor with papillary thyroid cancer or a benign thyroid nodule (not recorded which). Some clones in this sample may be carry-over from other donors' samples. CDR3 loop: CASSQDKSPDTQYF. For the CDR3, the DNA is TGTGCCAGCAGCCAAGATAAGTCCCCGGATACGCAGTATTTT.